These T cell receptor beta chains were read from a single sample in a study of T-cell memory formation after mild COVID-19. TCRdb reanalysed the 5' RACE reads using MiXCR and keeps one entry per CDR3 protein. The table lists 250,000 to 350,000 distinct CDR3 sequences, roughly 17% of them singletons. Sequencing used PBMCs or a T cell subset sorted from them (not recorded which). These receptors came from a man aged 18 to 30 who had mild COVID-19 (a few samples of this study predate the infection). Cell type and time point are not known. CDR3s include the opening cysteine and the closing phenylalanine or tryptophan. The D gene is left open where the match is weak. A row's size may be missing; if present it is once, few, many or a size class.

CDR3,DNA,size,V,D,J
CASSFGTGGGKLFF,TGCGCCAGCAGCTTCGGGACAGGGGGCGGGAAACTGTTTTTT,.,TRBV5-1,TRBD1,TRBJ1-4
CASSLFPDSNQPQHF,TGCGCCAGCAGCTTATTTCCAGATAGCAATCAGCCCCAGCATTTT,few,TRBV5-1,.,TRBJ1-5
CASSVGPSVETQYF,TGTGCCAGCAGTGTGGGACCCAGCGTGGAGACCCAGTACTTC,few,TRBV2,.,TRBJ2-5
CASFADTQYF,TGTGCCAGCTTTGCAGATACGCAGTATTTT,few,TRBV6-6,.,TRBJ2-3
CAWSVIGGLDTF,TGTGCCTGGAGTGTTATAGGGGGTCTCGACACCTTC,few,TRBV30,.,TRBJ1-2
CASSLVSGYEQYF,TGTGCCAGCAGCTTGGTGTCGGGCTACGAGCAGTACTTC,.,TRBV5-6,.,TRBJ2-7
CASSQDGTTGELFF,TGCGCCAGCAGCCAGGACGGGACCACCGGGGAGCTGTTTTTT,.,TRBV5-1,.,TRBJ2-2
CASTRRGGSAAPQHF,TGTGCCAGCACCAGAAGAGGGGGCTCAGCGGCGCCCCAGCATTTT,.,TRBV12-3/TRBV12-4,TRBD1,TRBJ1-5
CASSQTTGELFF,TGTGCCAGCAGCCAGACAACCGGGGAGCTGTTTTTT,.,TRBV3-1,.,TRBJ2-2
CSVEVGANGDTQYF,TGCAGCGTTGAAGTTGGGGCAAACGGGGATACGCAGTATTTT,.,TRBV29-1,.,TRBJ2-3
CSAREASHNEQFF,TGCAGCGCACGGGAGGCCAGCCACAATGAGCAGTTCTTC,many,TRBV29-1,TRBD2,TRBJ2-1
CASSWLAQETQYF,TGTGCCAGCAGTTGGCTGGCCCAAGAGACCCAGTACTTC,.,TRBV12-3/TRBV12-4,.,TRBJ2-5
CASSQGWRAFF,TGCGCCAGCAGCCAGGGCTGGAGGGCTTTCTTT,few,TRBV4-1,.,TRBJ1-1
CASSLELAVPGSYNEQFF,TGTGCCAGCAGTTTGGAACTAGCGGTCCCAGGCTCCTACAATGAGCAGTTCTTC,few,TRBV12-3/TRBV12-4,TRBD2,TRBJ2-1
CASRSIRGQVNTEAFF,TGTGCCAGCAGAAGTATACGGGGCCAGGTAAACACTGAAGCTTTCTTT,.,TRBV6-2/TRBV6-3,.,TRBJ1-1
CSVEGGDRGAHGELFF,TGCAGCGTTGAAGGTGGGGACAGGGGGGCTCACGGGGAGCTGTTTTTT,few,TRBV29-1,TRBD1,TRBJ2-2
CASSWRSSYEQYF,TGTGCCAGCAGCTGGCGGAGCTCCTACGAGCAGTACTTC,once,TRBV11-1,.,TRBJ2-7
CASSSGHSSETQYF,TGTGCTAGCAGCTCGGGACACTCCTCGGAGACCCAGTACTTC,.,TRBV7-7,.,TRBJ2-5
CASSFGGSTDTQYF,TGCGCCAGCAGCTTCGGGGGCAGCACAGATACGCAGTATTTT,many,TRBV5-1,.,TRBJ2-3
CASSPPGGLPYNEQFF,TGTGCCAGCAGCCCCCCGGGTGGCCTCCCTTACAATGAGCAGTTCTTC,.,TRBV6-5,.,TRBJ2-1
CASSLGRYGYTF,TGTGCCAGCAGCTTAGGGAGGTATGGCTACACCTTC,.,TRBV7-2,.,TRBJ1-2
CATQDSDGGELFF,TGTGCCACCCAGGACTCGGACGGCGGGGAGCTGTTTTTT,.,TRBV2,.,TRBJ2-2
CASSISGQQPQHF,TGTGCCAGTAGTATATCAGGTCAGCAGCCCCAGCATTTT,.,TRBV19,.,TRBJ1-5
CATSRRGQDYGYTF,TGTGCCACCAGCAGACGGGGACAGGACTATGGCTACACCTTC,few,TRBV15,TRBD1,TRBJ1-2
CAWNSGYSGNTIYF,TGTGCCTGGAATTCAGGATACTCTGGAAACACCATATATTTT,few,TRBV30,.,TRBJ1-3
CASLGASGALGGTQYF,TGCGCCAGCCTGGGGGCTAGCGGGGCCCTCGGGGGGACCCAGTACTTC,.,TRBV5-1,TRBD2,TRBJ2-5